A selection of T cell receptor beta chains follows, all from one sample in a study of cytomegalovirus exposure and HLA in healthy donors. Sequencing used immunoSEQ multiplex PCR; TCRdb keeps in-frame clones, though not all of them. Of around 150,000 clones listed, approximately 80% are singletons. The sample was PBMCs. The receptor source for this set is a man aged 40-55 years in good health and CMV-seronegative. Both conserved end residues are part of each CDR3. The D gene is left open where the match is weak. The size of a clone is reported for some rows only, either as once, few or many, or as a class for expanded clones.

>TRBV19|TRBJ2-7|NA|NA
CASSIGQNYEQYF
TGTGCCAGTAGTATTGGTCAGAACTACGAGCAGTACTTC
>TRBV27|TRBJ2-7|NA|TRBD2
CASSLAGGTTYEQYF
TGTGCCAGCAGTCTAGCGGGGGGGACAACCTACGAGCAGTACTTC
>TRBV2|TRBJ2-7|NA|TRBD1
CASNRDSPYEQYF
TGTGCCAGCAACCGGGACAGCCCCTACGAGCAGTACTTC
>TRBV7-9|TRBJ1-2|medium-sized|TRBD1
CASSNKTRQGTRRGYTF
TGTGCCAGCAGTAATAAAACCCGACAGGGTACCCGCAGGGGCTACACCTTC
>TRBV19|TRBJ2-2|NA|NA
CASSIDSASRNTGELFF
TGTGCCAGTAGTATAGATTCGGCTAGCAGGAACACCGGGGAGCTGTTTTTT
>TRBV5-5|TRBJ1-1|NA|NA
CASSLRENTGEAFF
TGTGCCAGCAGCTTGAGGGAGAACACTGGTGAAGCTTTCTTT
>TRBV19|TRBJ2-1|NA|TRBD2
CASTISGGGYNEQFF
TGTGCCAGTACTATAAGCGGGGGGGGATACAATGAGCAGTTCTTC
>TRBV19|TRBJ2-7|NA|NA
CASSIEGQHYEQYF
TGTGCCAGTAGTATAGAGGGACAACACTACGAGCAGTACTTC
>TRBV11-3|TRBJ2-7|NA|TRBD1
CASSSRTGYEQYF
TGTGCCAGCAGCTCAAGGACAGGCTACGAGCAGTACTTC
>TRBV28|TRBJ2-3|NA|NA
CASSLTGGTDTQYF
TGTGCCAGCAGTTTAACGGGTGGCACAGATACGCAGTATTTT
>TRBV9|TRBJ2-7|NA|NA
CASNEKGASYEQYF
TGTGCCAGCAACGAGAAAGGGGCCTCCTACGAGCAGTACTTC
>TRBV7-2|TRBJ2-5|NA|NA
CASSTYRDDKQYF
TGTGCCAGCAGCACTTACAGGGATGATAAGCAGTACTTC
>TRBV6-6|TRBJ2-3|NA|TRBD2
CASNIAGGRDTQYF
TGTGCCAGCAATATAGCGGGGGGGAGGGATACGCAGTATTTT
>TRBV28|TRBJ2-7|NA|TRBD2
CASSLLYSGINYEQYF
TGTGCCAGCAGTTTGCTTTACAGCGGGATAAATTACGAGCAGTACTTC
>TRBV30|TRBJ1-3|few|NA
CAWARGNTIYF
TGTGCCTGGGCCAGAGGAAACACCATATATTTT
>TRBV7-2|TRBJ2-5|NA|NA
CASSLTGPETQYF
TGTGCCAGCAGCTTAACAGGGCCGGAGACCCAGTACTTC
>TRBV5-1|TRBJ2-3|NA|TRBD1
CASSLTGDTDTQYF
TGCGCCAGCAGCCTGACAGGGGACACAGATACGCAGTATTTT
>TRBV19|TRBJ2-4|NA|NA
CASSIDQVSPAIQYF
TGTGCCAGTAGTATAGATCAGGTATCCCCGGCCATTCAGTACTTC
>TRBV19|TRBJ1-2|NA|NA
CASSIWATNYGYTF
TGTGCCAGTAGTATCTGGGCAACAAACTATGGCTACACCTTC
>TRBV11-2|TRBJ2-2|NA|TRBD2
CASSLEGLAGVWTGELFF
TGTGCCAGCAGCTTAGAGGGACTAGCGGGAGTGTGGACCGGGGAGCTGTTTTTT
>TRBV7-8|TRBJ2-1|NA|TRBD2
CASSFSGRPGPPYNEQFF
TGTGCCAGCAGCTTCAGCGGGAGGCCGGGACCTCCGTACAATGAGCAGTTCTTC
>TRBV9|TRBJ2-3|NA|NA
CASSVSGESQVDTQYF
TGTGCCAGCAGCGTAAGTGGCGAGTCGCAGGTAGATACGCAGTATTTT
>TRBV4-1|TRBJ2-3|NA|NA
CASSEVRAPEGDTQYF
TGCGCCAGCAGCGAAGTGCGGGCACCAGAGGGAGATACGCAGTATTTT
>TRBV4-2|TRBJ2-7|NA|NA
CASSQRPNRGSRKLVSYEQYF
TGTGCCAGCAGCCAAAGACCGAATCGGGGGAGTCGAAAGCTAGTCTCCTACGAGCAGTACTTC
>TRBV7-9|TRBJ2-7|NA|NA
CSSSVSDEQYF
TGTTCCAGCAGCGTATCTGACGAGCAGTACTTC
>TRBV2|TRBJ2-4|NA|TRBD2
CAGVGGASNIQYF
TGTGCAGGGGTGGGAGGGGCCTCGAACATTCAGTACTTC
>TRBV30|TRBJ2-1|few|TRBD2
CAWRPGTSGIFSYNEQFF
TGTGCCTGGAGGCCGGGGACTAGCGGGATCTTCTCCTACAATGAGCAGTTCTTC
>TRBV11-2|TRBJ2-3|NA|NA
CASSLGGWETDTQYF
TGTGCCAGCAGCTTAGGAGGGTGGGAAACAGATACGCAGTATTTT
>TRBV19|TRBJ1-5|once|NA
CASSPGAANQPQHF
TGTGCCAGTAGTCCAGGGGCGGCCAATCAGCCCCAGCATTTT
>TRBV28|TRBJ1-2|NA|TRBD1
CASSLLTGGYTF
TGTGCCAGCAGTTTATTGACAGGGGGCTACACCTTC
>TRBV6-6|TRBJ2-3|NA|NA
CASSDPQGGTDTQYF
TGTGCCAGCAGTGACCCCCAGGGGGGAACAGATACGCAGTATTTT
>TRBV6-1|TRBJ2-4|NA|NA
CASSEVTESIQYF
TGTGCCAGCAGTGAAGTTACAGAAAGCATTCAGTACTTC